This T cell receptor (beta chain) stems from a study of response to subunit inactivated influenza vaccine. Findings and caveats of the study: Each seasonal flu vaccination may recruit only limited new T cells, authors suggested.

TCRdb re-called the RT-PCR reads with MiXCR, one entry per CDR3 protein. The sample yields around 750,000 distinct CDR3 sequences, less than 25% seen once. On this clonotype itself: Its antigen is unidentified.

The sequence came from a man in his forties or fifties who received an inactivated influenza vaccine. Material: PBMCs from blood, obtained less than 6 days after vaccination.

CDR3 DNA: TGTGCCAGCAGCGTCACCCGAAGCACTGAAGCTTTCTTT. Encoded protein: CASSVTRSTEAFF. This rearrangement joins TRBV7-8 to TRBJ1-1; D unclear. The CDR3 is 13 amino acids. Trimming pared 5 bases from V and 4 bases from J, leaving 11 bases between. CDR1 is SGHVS, CDR2 FQNEAQ, per germline.